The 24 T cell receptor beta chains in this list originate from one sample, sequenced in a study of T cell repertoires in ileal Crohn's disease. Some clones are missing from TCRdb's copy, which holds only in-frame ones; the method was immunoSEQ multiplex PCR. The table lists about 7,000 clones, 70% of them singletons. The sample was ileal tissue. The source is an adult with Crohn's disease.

The CDR3 coding sequence is TGTGCCAGTAGTACCCGACAAGGCCGCACAGATACGCAGTATTTT. It yields the protein CASSTRQGRTDTQYF. This chain links TRBV19 with TRBJ2-3; D unclear. Between the trimmed V and J ends, which lost 4 bases and 1 base, there was a span of 12 bases. The CDR3 is 15 residues long. Germline V CDR1 and CDR2: LNHDA, SQIVND (reference sequence).

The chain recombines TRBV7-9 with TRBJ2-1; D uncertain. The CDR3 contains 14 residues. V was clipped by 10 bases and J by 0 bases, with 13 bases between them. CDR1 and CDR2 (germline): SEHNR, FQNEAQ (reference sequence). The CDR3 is CATHPSSSYNEQFF. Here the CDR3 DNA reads TGTGCCACCCATCCTTCCAGCTCCTACAATGAGCAGTTCTTC.

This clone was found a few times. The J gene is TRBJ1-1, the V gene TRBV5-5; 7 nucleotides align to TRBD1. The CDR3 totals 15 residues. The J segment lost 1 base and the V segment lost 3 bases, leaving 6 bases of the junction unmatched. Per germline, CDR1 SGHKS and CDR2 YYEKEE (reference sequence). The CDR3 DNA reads TGTGCCAGCAGCTGGTATAACAGGGGGAACACTGAAGCTTTCTTT. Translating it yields CASSWYNRGNTEAFF. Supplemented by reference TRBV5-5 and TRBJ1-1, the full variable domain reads DAGVTQSPTHLIKTRGQQVTLRCSPISGHKSVSWYQQVLGQGPQFIFQYYEKEERGRGNFPDRFSARQFPNYSSELNVNALLLGDSALYLCASSWYNRGNTEAFFGQGTRLTVV.

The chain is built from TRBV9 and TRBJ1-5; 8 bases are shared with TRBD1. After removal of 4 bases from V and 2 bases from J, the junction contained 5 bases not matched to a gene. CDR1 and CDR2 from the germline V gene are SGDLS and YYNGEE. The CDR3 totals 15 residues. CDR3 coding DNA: TGTGCCAGCAGCCGAATGGACAGGGGCAATCAGCCCCAGCATTTT. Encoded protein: CASSRMDRGNQPQHF.

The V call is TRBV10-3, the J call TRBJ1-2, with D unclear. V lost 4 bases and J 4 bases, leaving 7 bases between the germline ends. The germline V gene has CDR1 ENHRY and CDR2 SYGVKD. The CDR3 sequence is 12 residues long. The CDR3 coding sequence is TGTGCCATCAGTGGAGGGATCTATGGCTACACCTTC. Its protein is CAISGGIYGYTF.

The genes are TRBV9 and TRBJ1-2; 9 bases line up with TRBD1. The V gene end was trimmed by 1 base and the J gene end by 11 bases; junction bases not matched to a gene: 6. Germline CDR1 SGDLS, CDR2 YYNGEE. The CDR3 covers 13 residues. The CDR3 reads CASSVLVTGGYTF. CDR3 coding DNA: TGTGCCAGCAGCGTATTAGTGACAGGGGGATACACCTTC.

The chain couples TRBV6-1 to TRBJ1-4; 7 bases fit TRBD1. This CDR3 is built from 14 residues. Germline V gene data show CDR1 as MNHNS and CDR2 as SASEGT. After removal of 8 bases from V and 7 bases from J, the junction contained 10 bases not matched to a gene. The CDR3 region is CASHLGGAGEKLFF. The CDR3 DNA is TGTGCCAGCCACTTAGGGGGCGCAGGTGAAAAACTGTTTTTT.

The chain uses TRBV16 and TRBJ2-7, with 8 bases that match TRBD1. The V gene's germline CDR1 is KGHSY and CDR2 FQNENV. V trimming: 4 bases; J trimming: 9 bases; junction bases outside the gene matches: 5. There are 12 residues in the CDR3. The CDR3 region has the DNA TGTGCCAGCAGCCCCGGACAGGGACGGCAGTACTTC. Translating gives CASSPGQGRQYF.

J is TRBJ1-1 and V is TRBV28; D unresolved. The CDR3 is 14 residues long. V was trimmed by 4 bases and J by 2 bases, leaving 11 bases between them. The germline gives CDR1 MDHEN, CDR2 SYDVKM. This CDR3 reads CASSSPVVNTEAFF. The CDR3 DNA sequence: TGTGCCAGCAGTTCCCCTGTCGTCAACACTGAAGCTTTCTTT.

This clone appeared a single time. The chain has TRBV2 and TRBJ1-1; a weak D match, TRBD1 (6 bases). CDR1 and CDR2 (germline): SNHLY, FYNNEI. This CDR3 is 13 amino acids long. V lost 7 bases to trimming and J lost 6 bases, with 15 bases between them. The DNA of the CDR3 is TGTGCCAGCACCAATGGGGGGGGCCCTGAAGCTTTCTTT. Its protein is CASTNGGGPEAFF.

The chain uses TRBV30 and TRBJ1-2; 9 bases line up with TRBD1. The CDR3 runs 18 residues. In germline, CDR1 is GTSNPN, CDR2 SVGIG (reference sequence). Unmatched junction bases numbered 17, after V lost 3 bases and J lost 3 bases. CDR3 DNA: TGTGCCTGGAGGTCCCCGGGACAGGGTGTGTGGTCGGACTATGGCTACACCTTC. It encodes CAWRSPGQGVWSDYGYTF.

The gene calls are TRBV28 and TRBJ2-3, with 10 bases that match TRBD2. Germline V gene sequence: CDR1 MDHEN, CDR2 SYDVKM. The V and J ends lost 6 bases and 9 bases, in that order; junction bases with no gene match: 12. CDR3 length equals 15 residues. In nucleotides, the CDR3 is TGTGCCAGCAGCACCCCCGGCAGCGGGGGGGGCACGCAGTATTTT. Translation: CASSTPGSGGGTQYF.

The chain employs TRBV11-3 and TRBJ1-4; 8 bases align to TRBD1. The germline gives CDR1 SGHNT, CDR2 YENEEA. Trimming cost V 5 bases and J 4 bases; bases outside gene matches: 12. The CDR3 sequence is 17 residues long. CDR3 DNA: TGTGCCAGCAGCCCACCCCGGACAGGGTCAAGTAATGAAAAACTGTTTTTT. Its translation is CASSPPRTGSSNEKLFF. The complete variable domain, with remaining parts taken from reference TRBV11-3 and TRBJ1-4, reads EAGVVQSPRYKIIEKKQPVAFWCNPISGHNTLYWYLQNLGQGPELLIRYENEEAVDDSQLPKDRFSAERLKGVDSTLKIQPAELGDSAVYLCASSPPRTGSSNEKLFFGSGTQLSVL.

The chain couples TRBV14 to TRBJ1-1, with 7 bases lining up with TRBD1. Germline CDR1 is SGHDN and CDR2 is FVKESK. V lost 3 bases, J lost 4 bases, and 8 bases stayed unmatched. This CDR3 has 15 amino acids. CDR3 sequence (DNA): TGTGCCAGCAGCCATATGGCTCAGGGGGGCACTGAAGCTTTCTTT. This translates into CASSHMAQGGTEAFF.

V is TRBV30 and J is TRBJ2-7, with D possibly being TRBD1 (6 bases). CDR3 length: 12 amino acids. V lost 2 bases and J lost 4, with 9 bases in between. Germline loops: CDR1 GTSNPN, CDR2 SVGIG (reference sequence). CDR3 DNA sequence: TGTGCCTGGAGTACGACAGGTTACGAGCAGTACTTC. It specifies CAWSTTGYEQYF.

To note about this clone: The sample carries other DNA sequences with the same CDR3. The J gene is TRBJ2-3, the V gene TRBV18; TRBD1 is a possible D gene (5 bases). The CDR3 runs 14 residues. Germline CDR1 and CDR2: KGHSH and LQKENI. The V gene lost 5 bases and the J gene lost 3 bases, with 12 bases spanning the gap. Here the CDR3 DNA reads TGTGCCAGCTCATCTCAGGGAAGAACAGATACGCAGTATTTT. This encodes CASSSQGRTDTQYF.

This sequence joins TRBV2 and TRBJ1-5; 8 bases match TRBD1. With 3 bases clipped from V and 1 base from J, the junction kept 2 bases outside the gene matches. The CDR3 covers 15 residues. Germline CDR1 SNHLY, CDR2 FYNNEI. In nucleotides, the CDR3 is TGTGCCAGCAGTGATCAGGGGGCAAGCAATCAGCCCCAGCATTTT. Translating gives CASSDQGASNQPQHF.

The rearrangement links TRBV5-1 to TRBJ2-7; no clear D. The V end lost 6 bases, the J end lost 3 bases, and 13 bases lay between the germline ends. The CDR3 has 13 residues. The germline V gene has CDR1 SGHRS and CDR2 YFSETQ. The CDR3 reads CASINRRSYEQYF. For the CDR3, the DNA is TGCGCCAGCATTAATCGCAGAAGCTACGAGCAGTACTTC.

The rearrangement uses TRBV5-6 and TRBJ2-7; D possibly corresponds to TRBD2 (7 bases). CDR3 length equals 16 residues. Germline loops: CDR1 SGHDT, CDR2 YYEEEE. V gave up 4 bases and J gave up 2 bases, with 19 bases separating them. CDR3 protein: CASSPPTQGRAYEQYF. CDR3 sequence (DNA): TGTGCCAGCAGCCCCCCGACCCAGGGGAGGGCCTACGAGCAGTACTTC. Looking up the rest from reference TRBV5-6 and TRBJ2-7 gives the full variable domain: DAGVTQSPTHLIKTRGQQVTLRCSPKSGHDTVSWYQQALGQGPQFIFQYYEEEERQRGNFPDRFSGHQFPNYSSELNVNALLLGDSALYLCASSPPTQGRAYEQYFGPGTRLTVT.

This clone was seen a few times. The CDR3 DNA reads as TGTGCCAGCAGTTACGCTAGCGGGGTACCGGGCGTGCAGTTCTTC. It is translated as CASSYASGVPGVQFF. V usage is TRBV6-6 and J usage is TRBJ2-1, with 9 bases identical to TRBD2. J was trimmed by 12 bases and V by 2 bases; bases with no gene match: 11. CDR3 size: 15 residues. Germline lookup yields CDR1 MNHNY and CDR2 SVGAGI (reference sequence).

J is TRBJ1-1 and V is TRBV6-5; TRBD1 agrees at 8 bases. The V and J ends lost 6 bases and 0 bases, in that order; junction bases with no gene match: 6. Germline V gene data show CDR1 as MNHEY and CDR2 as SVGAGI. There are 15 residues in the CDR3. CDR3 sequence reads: CASRRQGALNTEAFF. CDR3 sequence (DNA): TGTGCCAGCAGACGCCAGGGGGCTTTGAACACTGAAGCTTTCTTT.

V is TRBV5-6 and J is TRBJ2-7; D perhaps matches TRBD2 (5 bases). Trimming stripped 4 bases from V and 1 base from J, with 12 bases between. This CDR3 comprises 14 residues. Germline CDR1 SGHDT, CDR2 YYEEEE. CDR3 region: CASSTRGTSYEQYF. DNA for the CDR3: TGTGCCAGCAGCACTCGGGGTACGTCCTACGAGCAGTACTTC.

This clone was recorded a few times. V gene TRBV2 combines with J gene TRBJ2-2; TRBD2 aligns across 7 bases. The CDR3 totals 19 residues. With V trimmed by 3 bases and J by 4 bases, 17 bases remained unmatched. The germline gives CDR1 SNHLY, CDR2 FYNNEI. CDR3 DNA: TGTGCCAGCAGTGATGTGTCTCGCGGGGGACGAACTGGCACCGGGGAGCTGTTTTTT. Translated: CASSDVSRGGRTGTGELFF.

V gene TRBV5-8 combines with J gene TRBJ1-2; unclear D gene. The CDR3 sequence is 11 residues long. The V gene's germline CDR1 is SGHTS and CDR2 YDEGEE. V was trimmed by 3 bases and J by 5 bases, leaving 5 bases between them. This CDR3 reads CASSWPYGYTF. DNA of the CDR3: TGTGCCAGCAGCTGGCCATATGGCTACACCTTC.